Following are 23 T cell receptor beta chains from one sample sequenced in a study of metastatic and nonmetastatic thyroid tumors. TCRdb re-called the PCR reads through MiXCR. The repertoire consists of around 15,000 clones, with roughly 25% occurring once and the leading ten covering approximately 12%. Patients had received no treatment of any kind before thyroid surgery. The source material was tumor tissue. Source of these receptors: a female donor with papillary thyroid cancer or a benign thyroid nodule (not recorded which). Some clones in this sample may be carry-over from other donors' samples.

This chain connects TRBV11-2 to TRBJ2-7, with TRBD1 matching over 9 bases. Trimming at V came to 5 bases and at J to 4 bases, leaving 12 bases not matched to a gene. This CDR3 region has 16 residues. Germline-derived CDR1 and CDR2 are SGHAT and FQNNGV. This CDR3 is CASSNLRQGQGYEQYF. The CDR3 nucleotides are TGTGCCAGCAGCAATCTTCGACAGGGACAGGGTTACGAGCAGTACTTC.

Many counts were recorded for this clone. V and J are TRBV10-3 and TRBJ1-2; a weak D match, TRBD1 (5 bases). The CDR3 length is 13 residues. Germline CDR1 ENHRY, CDR2 SYGVKD. Trimming stripped 5 bases from V and 2 bases from J, with 9 bases between. The CDR3 spells CAISFDSNYGYTF. The DNA of the CDR3 is TGTGCCATCAGTTTCGACAGCAACTATGGCTACACCTTC.

This chain joins TRBV9 and TRBJ2-1; 7 bases are a match to TRBD2. CDR3 length: 17 amino acids. The germline V gene encodes CDR1 SGDLS and CDR2 YYNGEE. The V gene end was trimmed by 4 bases and the J gene end by 7 bases; junction bases not matched to a gene: 17. The CDR3 coding sequence is TGTGCCAGCAGCTCCCCCCGGTGGGGGGGGATGCGGAATGAGCAGTTCTTC. It specifies CASSSPRWGGMRNEQFF. Full variable domain (outside the CDR3, taken from reference TRBV9 and TRBJ2-1): DSGVTQTPKHLITATGQRVTLRCSPRSGDLSVYWYQQSLDQGLQFLIQYYNGEERAKGNILERFSAQQFPDLHSELNLSSLELGDSALYFCASSSPRWGGMRNEQFFGPGTRLTVL.

At least ten counts were recorded for this clone. The chain is built from TRBV7-9 and TRBJ2-7; D remains unclear. Trimming took off 2 bases at V and 0 bases at J, with 5 bases between the two ends. Germline V gene sequence: CDR1 SEHNR, CDR2 FQNEAQ (reference sequence). CDR3 length: 13 amino acids. The chain's CDR3 is CASSLTASYEQYF. In DNA form, the CDR3 reads TGTGCCAGCAGCTTAACGGCCTCCTACGAGCAGTACTTC. Using reference TRBV7-9 and TRBJ2-7 for the parts outside the CDR3, the full variable domain is DTGVSQNPRHKITKRGQNVTFRCDPISEHNRLYWYRQTLGQGPEFLTYFQNEAQLEKSRLLSDRFSAERPKGSFSTLEIQRTEQGDSAMYLCASSLTASYEQYFGPGTRLTVT.

This clone was seen at least ten times. The CDR3 DNA is TGTGCCAGCAAGGGGGGGGCAGGGGGTAATCAGCCCCAGCATTTT. This translates into CASKGGAGGNQPQHF. This rearrangement joins TRBV6-1 to TRBJ1-5, with 7 bases lining up with TRBD1. This CDR3 contains 15 residues. Germline CDR1 and CDR2: MNHNS and SASEGT. V dropped 7 bases and J dropped 4; count of bases not matched to a gene: 10.

This clone is medium-sized (0.01 to 0.1%) by share. Here the CDR3 reads CASSQDGGYGYTF. CDR3 sequence (DNA): TGTGCCAGCAGCCAAGATGGGGGCTATGGCTACACCTTC. V and J are TRBV3-1 and TRBJ1-2; weak D call: TRBD1 (5 bases). V lost 0 bases, J lost 4 bases, and 6 bases lay in between. Germline V gene lookup returns CDR1 LGHDT and CDR2 YNNKEL (reference sequence). This CDR3 region has 13 residues.

The chain joins TRBV27 to TRBJ1-1; 7 bases fit TRBD1. Germline trimming cut 2 bases from V and 7 bases from J; bases unmatched to any gene: 7. This CDR3 comprises 14 residues. CDR1 and CDR2 (germline): MNHEY, SMNVEV (reference sequence). CDR3 bases: TGTGCCAGCAGTTTAAGGGACAGCTGGGGTGAAGCTTTCTTT. This translates into CASSLRDSWGEAFF.

The chain is built from TRBV7-8 and TRBJ1-2; 7 bases line up with TRBD1. Germline loops: CDR1 SGHVS, CDR2 FQNEAQ. This CDR3 is 14 amino acids long. V gave up 2 bases and J gave up 2 bases; unmatched junction bases: 2. Here the CDR3 DNA reads TGTGCCAGCAGCTTAACAGGGGCCAACTATGGCTACACCTTC. The encoded protein is CASSLTGANYGYTF.

This clone has a count of ten or more. In the same sample, other DNA sequences code for this CDR3. J is TRBJ2-2 and V is TRBV6-4; no definite D call. Germline assignment: CDR1 MRHNA and CDR2 SNTAGT. The ends were cut back, 0 bases at V and 3 bases at J, with 2 bases in the middle. This CDR3 spans 13 amino acids. This chain's CDR3 is CASSDSDTGELFF. CDR3 nucleotide sequence: TGTGCCAGCAGTGACTCGGACACCGGGGAGCTGTTTTTT.

The chain employs TRBV20-1 and TRBJ2-1; TRBD2 aligns across 11 bases. CDR3 length: 14 amino acids. The junction had 9 bases not matched to a gene; V was cut back by 6 bases and J by 8 bases. Germline CDR1 and CDR2: DFQATT and SNEGSKA (reference sequence). CDR3 protein: CSAVTSGMIYEQFF. The CDR3, as DNA: TGCAGTGCCGTGACTAGCGGGATGATCTATGAGCAGTTCTTC.

This clone was recorded at least ten times. The V and J genes are TRBV7-2 and TRBJ2-2, with 7 nucleotides matching TRBD2. Trimming cost V 0 bases and J 6 bases; bases outside gene matches: 1. Germline CDR1 is SGHTA and CDR2 is FQGNSA. The CDR3 length is 14 residues. The CDR3 spells CASSLAGGAGELFF. Here the CDR3 DNA reads TGTGCCAGCAGCTTAGCGGGAGGGGCCGGGGAGCTGTTTTTT.

Note on this clone: A read error may produce the germline difference seen at one junction end. The chain is built from TRBV5-1 and TRBJ1-5; 9 positions match TRBD1. The CDR3 is 15 amino acids. CDR1 is SGHRS, CDR2 YFSETQ, per germline. The CDR3 loop is CASSLATGGNQPKNF. The CDR3 DNA reads TGCGCCAGCAGCTTGGCTACAGGGGGCAATCAGCCCAAGAATTTT.

Many counts were recorded for this clone. The chain is built from TRBV7-3 and TRBJ2-7; a weak D match, TRBD1 (5 bases). The V gene lost 3 bases and the J gene lost 8 bases, with 14 bases spanning the gap. The length of the CDR3 is 13 residues. CDR1 SGHTA and CDR2 FQGTGA come from the germline V gene. CDR3 in amino acids: CASSFLGVRKQYF. In nucleotides, the CDR3 is TGTGCCAGCAGCTTCTTAGGGGTTCGTAAGCAGTACTTC.

This clone is medium-sized in the sample. This chain connects TRBV6-4 to TRBJ2-1; 11 bases map to TRBD2. Trimming removed 2 bases from V and 5 bases from J; junction bases left unmatched: 2. The germline CDR1 and CDR2 sequences are MRHNA and SNTAGT. CDR3 length: 15 amino acids. The CDR3 spells CASSDGTSGNNEQFF. CDR3 DNA: TGTGCCAGCAGTGACGGGACTAGCGGTAACAATGAGCAGTTCTTC.

A remark on this clone: This is likely a read error, given that the CDR3 carries no conserved phenylalanine or tryptophan at its end. The gene calls are TRBV7-3 and TRBJ1-2; D not resolved. CDR1 is SGHTA, CDR2 FQGTGA, per germline. V dropped 6 bases and J dropped 0 bases, with 8 bases sitting between them. The CDR3 is 13 residues long. CDR3 in amino acids: CASRLNSNYGYTL. The CDR3 bases are TGTGCCAGCAGATTGAACTCTAACTATGGCTACACCTTA.

In the case of this clone: Just one base apart from a much larger clone, this may be a read error. The V and J genes are TRBV9 and TRBJ2-3, with D unclear. V was cut by 0 bases and J by 0 bases, with 11 bases left in between. The V gene's germline CDR1 is SGDLS and CDR2 YYNGEE. The CDR3 has 16 residues. The CDR3 loop reads CASSVGEHRSTDTQYF. The DNA for the CDR3 is TGTGCCAGCAGCGTAGGGGAACACCGAAGCACAGATACGCAGTATTTT.

In its sample, this clone was seen many times. The CDR3 nucleotides read TGTGCCAGCATGAAGGGACAGGAAGAGACCCAGTACTTC. Residues: CASMKGQEETQYF. The chain joins TRBV2 to TRBJ2-5; 8 bases map to TRBD1. V dropped 7 bases and J dropped 3; count of bases not matched to a gene: 4. Germline-derived CDR1 and CDR2 are SNHLY and FYNNEI. The length of the CDR3 is 13 residues.

The chain recombines TRBV3-1 with TRBJ1-4; 7 bases fit TRBD1. Germline trimming cut 7 bases from V and 10 bases from J; bases unmatched to any gene: 6. Germline V gene lookup returns CDR1 LGHDT and CDR2 YNNKEL (reference sequence). The CDR3 has 12 residues. Here the CDR3 reads CASTGGVGKLFF. The CDR3 coding sequence is TGTGCCAGCACAGGGGGGGTCGGAAAACTGTTTTTT.

The rearrangement uses TRBV20-1 and TRBJ2-7, with D possibly being TRBD1 (6 bases). Germline CDR1 reads DFQATT; CDR2 reads SNEGSKA (reference sequence). Trimming took off 4 bases at V and 3 bases at J, with 7 bases between the two ends. The CDR3 is 11 amino acids. CDR3 region: CSATGHYEQYF. The CDR3 DNA is TGCAGTGCTACGGGACACTACGAGCAGTACTTC.

This clone is medium-sized by share. V usage is TRBV6-1 and J usage is TRBJ2-1; D remains unclear. The CDR3 extends over 14 amino acids. Germline values: CDR1 MNHNS, CDR2 SASEGT. V was shortened by 2 bases and J by 1 base, with 6 bases between the two germline ends. CDR3 sequence reads: CASSELGSYNEQFF. For the CDR3, the DNA is TGTGCCAGCAGTGAATTGGGGTCCTACAATGAGCAGTTCTTC.

This clone has just a few counts. The chain recombines TRBV28 with TRBJ2-3; D unclear. The germline gives CDR1 MDHEN, CDR2 SYDVKM. The ends were cut back, 2 bases at V and 2 bases at J, with 5 bases in the middle. The CDR3 length is 13 residues. The CDR3 here is CASSLPTTDTQYF. The CDR3 DNA reads as TGTGCCAGCAGTTTACCCACCACAGATACGCAGTATTTT.

Regarding this clone: At one end the junction does not follow the germline gene, possibly because of a read error. This chain uses TRBV20-1 with TRBJ2-7; the match to TRBD2 covers 11 bases. The CDR3 has 18 amino acids. In germline, CDR1 is DFQATT, CDR2 SNEGSKA (reference sequence). The CDR3: CSARPGLAEAISCYEKYF. The CDR3 nucleotides are TGCAGTGCCCGACCGGGACTAGCGGAAGCCATAAGCTGCTACGAGAAGTACTTC.

The J gene is TRBJ2-7, the V gene TRBV5-1; D perhaps matches TRBD1 (6 bases). Germline V gives CDR1 SGHRS, CDR2 YFSETQ. This CDR3 has 14 residues. V was clipped by 4 bases and J by 2 bases, with 13 bases between them. The CDR3 region is CASSPSDSTYEQYF. The CDR3 region has the DNA TGCGCCAGCAGCCCATCGGACAGTACCTACGAGCAGTACTTC.